Listed below are T cell receptor beta chains from one sample, sequenced in a study of control samples from healthy donors and cancer patients. TCRdb's copy holds only in-frame clones and misses some; the assay was immunoSEQ multiplex PCR. The repertoire holds fewer than 95,000 clones, roughly 84% seen once, with around 2.1% in the top ten. Specimen: blood. These receptors all stem from a woman aged 35 to 49 in good health. The CDR3 runs from the conserved cysteine through the conserved F or W. The D gene is left open where the match is weak. A row's size may be missing; if present it is once, few, many or a size class.

once	TRBD2	TRBV2	TRBJ2-3	CASTGERGPTTDTQYF	TGTGCCAGCACGGGAGAGCGGGGACCAACCACAGATACGCAGTATTTT
-	TRBD1	TRBV11-3	TRBJ1-2	CASSEGQGPWGYTF	TGTGCCAGCAGCGAAGGACAGGGGCCATGGGGCTACACCTTC
once	-	TRBV9	TRBJ2-3	CASSLLPLGRGDTQYF	TGTGCCAGCAGCCTACTCCCTCTAGGTAGAGGAGATACGCAGTATTTT
-	TRBD1	TRBV15	TRBJ2-5	CATSRDLIGTVRETQYF	TGTGCCACCAGCAGAGATCTGATCGGGACAGTCCGAGAGACCCAGTACTTC
-	-	TRBV9	TRBJ1-2	CASSAGTAYGYTF	TGTGCCAGCAGCGCCGGGACGGCCTATGGCTACACCTTC
-	-	TRBV5-4	TRBJ1-2	CASSLDLGFNRDYGYTF	TGTGCCAGCAGCTTGGATCTGGGATTTAATCGGGACTATGGCTACACCTTC
once	-	TRBV25-1	TRBJ1-1	CASSEGPGSEAFF	TGTGCCAGCAGTGAGGGTCCCGGTTCTGAAGCTTTCTTT
-	-	TRBV24-1	TRBJ1-5	CATSDSPTISNQPQHF	TGTGCCACCAGTGATTCCCCCACTATCAGCAATCAGCCCCAGCATTTT
-	-	TRBV13	TRBJ1-1	CASSLPGENTEAFF	TGTGCCAGCAGCTTGCCAGGGGAGAACACTGAAGCTTTCTTT
few	-	TRBV7-9	TRBJ1-5	CASSLQWGSNQPQHF	TGTGCCAGCAGCTTGCAATGGGGAAGCAATCAGCCCCAGCATTTT
-	TRBD2	TRBV19	TRBJ2-5	CASAYSSGGPEETQYF	TGTGCCAGCGCTTACTCTAGCGGGGGACCGGAAGAGACCCAGTACTTC
once	TRBD1	TRBV12-3/TRBV12-4	TRBJ1-2	CASSLGTGAGYTF	TGTGCCAGCAGTCTGGGGACAGGGGCCGGCTACACCTTC
-	TRBD2	TRBV7-9	TRBJ2-3	CASQGLATDTQYF	TGTGCCAGCCAGGGACTAGCGACAGATACGCAGTATTTT
few	-	TRBV5-1	TRBJ2-7	CASGRTGSAGGPNYEQYF	TGCGCCAGCGGACGGACAGGGTCGGCCGGGGGGCCAAACTACGAGCAGTACTTC
-	-	TRBV6-1	TRBJ1-1	CASSEAQGWSTEAFF	TGTGCCAGCAGTGAAGCACAGGGATGGAGCACTGAAGCTTTCTTT
-	-	TRBV6-1	TRBJ2-2	CASSEQRLGSTGELFF	TGTGCCAGCAGTGAACAAAGGCTGGGGAGCACCGGGGAGCTGTTTTTT
once	-	TRBV12-5	TRBJ2-3	CASAPDEDTQYF	TGTGCTAGTGCCCCCGACGAGGATACGCAGTATTTT
-	-	TRBV9	TRBJ2-1	CASSVAGGGAEQFF	TGTGCCAGCAGCGTAGCTGGGGGGGGCGCTGAGCAGTTCTTC
-	-	TRBV5-6	TRBJ2-1	CASNLASEQFF	TGTGCCAGCAATCTAGCAAGTGAGCAGTTCTTC
-	-	TRBV27	TRBJ1-2	CASSATSQPGSYGYTF	TGTGCCAGCAGTGCGACTAGTCAGCCAGGGTCCTATGGCTACACCTTC
once	TRBD1	TRBV4-1	TRBJ2-3	CASSLGQGGEGFDTQYF	TGCGCCAGCAGCCTAGGACAGGGGGGGGAGGGTTTTGATACGCAGTATTTT
-	TRBD1	TRBV25-1	TRBJ2-5	CASSGWTGGKETQYF	TGTGCCAGCAGTGGATGGACAGGGGGAAAGGAGACCCAGTACTTC
once	-	TRBV4-3	TRBJ1-2	CASSQEGEGNYYGYTF	TGCGCCAGCAGCCAAGAAGGGGAGGGGAACTACTATGGCTACACCTTC
-	-	TRBV25-1	TRBJ1-2	CASSEQEERGYTF	TGTGCCAGCAGTGAGCAGGAGGAGCGTGGCTACACCTTC
-	-	TRBV4-1	TRBJ1-3	CASSHLLTDTIYF	TGCGCCAGCAGCCACCTATTAACAGACACCATATATTTT
-	-	TRBV18	TRBJ1-1	CASSPERPGLRMNTEAFF	TGTGCCAGCTCACCCGAACGTCCAGGGCTAAGGATGAACACTGAAGCTTTCTTT
-	TRBD1	TRBV7-2	TRBJ1-2	CASSPRLGQGGGYTF	TGTGCCAGCAGCCCTAGACTCGGACAGGGGGGTGGCTACACCTTC
-	TRBD1	TRBV3-1/TRBV3-2	TRBJ1-5	CASSRTGTGKGKCTQPQHF	TGTGCCAGCAGCCGAACCGGGACAGGGAAGGGGAAATGTACTCAGCCCCAGCATTTT
once	-	TRBV5-1	TRBJ1-2	CASRLRPPTAASYGYTF	TGCGCCAGCAGGCTGAGACCCCCGACAGCGGCGAGCTATGGCTACACCTTC
-	-	TRBV6-6	TRBJ1-5	CASSSAGAGQPQHF	TGTGCCAGCAGTTCGGCGGGGGCAGGGCAGCCCCAGCATTTT
-	-	TRBV5-1	TRBJ2-7	CASSPFAGDEQYF	TGCGCCAGCAGCCCCTTCGCAGGGGACGAGCAGTACTTC
-	-	TRBV7-7	TRBJ1-1	CASSAFGGDTEAFF	TGTGCCAGCAGCGCTTTCGGGGGCGACACTGAAGCTTTCTTT
-	TRBD1	TRBV7-9	TRBJ1-1	CASSSLTDGQGYTEAFF	TGTGCCAGCAGCTCCCTAACGGATGGACAGGGTTACACTGAAGCTTTCTTT
once	TRBD1	TRBV6-5	TRBJ1-2	CASSLTTGGTYGYTF	TGTGCCAGCAGTCTGACGACAGGGGGCACCTATGGCTACACCTTC
-	-	TRBV6-2/TRBV6-3	TRBJ2-3	CASSSLRIPSTDTQCF	TGTGCCAGCAGTTCCCTCCGGATCCCTAGCACAGATACGCAGTGTTTT
-	-	TRBV12-5	TRBJ1-2	CASGLGSNAPGYTF	TGTGCTAGTGGTTTGGGATCTAATGCGCCTGGCTACACCTTC
-	-	TRBV29-1	TRBJ1-1	CSVGGGGTEAFF	TGCAGCGTTGGGGGAGGGGGCACTGAAGCTTTCTTT
-	-	TRBV5-6	TRBJ1-1	CASSLVDEIFDTEAFF	TGTGCCAGCAGCTTGGTTGATGAGATTTTCGACACTGAAGCTTTCTTT
-	-	TRBV20-1	TRBJ2-7	CSASLGGREQYF	TGCAGTGCTAGTTTGGGGGGTAGAGAGCAGTACTTC
-	-	TRBV12-3/TRBV12-4	TRBJ2-1	CASSRTDEQFF	TGTGCCAGCAGCCGGACTGATGAGCAGTTCTTC
-	-	TRBV12-3/TRBV12-4	TRBJ2-1	CASSLYEQFF	TGTGCCAGCAGTTTATATGAGCAGTTCTTC
-	-	TRBV5-1	TRBJ1-1	CASSLAGGRNTEAFF	TGCGCCAGCAGCTTGGCCGGGGGCCGGAACACTGAAGCTTTCTTT
-	TRBD1	TRBV30	TRBJ1-3	CAYAGQLNTIYF	TGTGCCTACGCGGGACAGCTAAACACCATATATTTT
-	-	TRBV7-2	TRBJ1-1	CASSPWELGTEAFF	TGTGCCAGCAGCCCATGGGAGCTTGGAACTGAAGCTTTCTTT